This TCR beta chain was observed in a study of blood T cells in healthy people across ages. V lost 1 base to trimming and J lost 15 bases, with 10 bases between them. The CDR3 runs to 11 residues. It was with a sample-barcoded 5' primer and a J-beta primer mix that a second PCR of roughly 7 to 12 cycles was run. Each CDR3 protein gets one entry after TCRdb re-called the 5' RACE reads with MiXCR. The sample has roughly 700,000 distinct CDR3 sequences, 20% to 30% seen once. The sample was also linked to a second study, of T cells of mothers and their children.

The chain couples TRBV12-3 or TRBV12-4 to TRBJ2-1; D possibly corresponds to TRBD1 (5 bases). The sample taken for sequencing was blood. The clonotype was recovered from a boy aged 5-17 years in good health. The CDR3 region is CASSLGTGPFF. In nucleotides, the CDR3 is TGTGCCAGCAGTTTAGGCACAGGTCCGTTCTTC.